This TCR beta chain appears in the sequencing data of a study of blood T cell repertoires in COVID-19. About the study: Sites across the United States, Italy and Spain contributed samples from acute and convalescent COVID-19.

V dropped 3 bases and J dropped 1; count of bases not matched to a gene: 7. Germline CDR1 SGDLS, CDR2 YYNGEE. The CDR3 consists of 15 residues. The table came from immunoSEQ multiplex PCR; TCRdb's copy has only in-frame clones and leaves some out. The repertoire holds some 260,000 clones, with about 93% as singletons. Resolution of symptoms, clearance, or two negative PCRs was present in recovered Cohort 3 donors. Sequencing input: PBMCs or T cells enriched from blood (not recorded which). This TCR derives from a woman under 30 who had recovered from COVID-19. The rearrangement joins TRBV9 to TRBJ2-7; 7 bases agree with TRBD1. The CDR3 sequence is CASSGKGGTSYEQYF. In DNA, the CDR3 is TGTGCCAGCAGCGGGAAAGGGGGCACTTCCTACGAGCAGTACTTC. Based on the CDR3 plus reference TRBV9 and TRBJ2-7, the full variable domain is DSGVTQTPKHLITATGQRVTLRCSPRSGDLSVYWYQQSLDQGLQFLIQYYNGEERAKGNILERFSAQQFPDLHSELNLSSLELGDSALYFCASSGKGGTSYEQYFGPGTRLTVT.